The 31 T cell receptor beta chains below all came from one sample that was sequenced in a study of breast tumors, draining lymph nodes, adjacent tissues. A single record per CDR3 protein comes from TCRdb applying MiXCR to the multiplex PCR reads. The sample includes roughly 130,000 distinct CDR3 sequences, approximately 30% seen only once; the top ten take around 2.5%. Breast cancer patients provided tissue from their axillary draining lymph nodes. Sequencing was done on a sample of axillary lymph node tissue. These receptors were taken from a female donor with breast cancer. Some clones in this sample may be carry-over from other donors' samples.

The chain has TRBV7-6 and TRBJ2-7, with 10 bases identical to TRBD2. V was clipped by 4 bases and J by 3 bases; unmatched bases: 6. The CDR3 consists of 15 residues. CDR1 is SGHVS, CDR2 FNYEAQ, per germline. CDR3 bases: TGTGCCAGCAGCTCACTAGCGGGGAGACACTACGAGCAGTACTTC. Its protein is CASSSLAGRHYEQYF.

This clonotype appeared many times. The V gene is TRBV5-1, the J gene TRBJ2-7, with a possible D match to TRBD1 (8 bases). There are 14 residues in the CDR3. Trimming removed 4 bases at V and 3 bases at J, with 14 bases between. Germline values: CDR1 SGHRS, CDR2 YFSETQ. The CDR3 coding sequence is TGCGCCAGCAGCGGGGGGGGACAGGTCTACGAGCAGTACTTC. Amino acids: CASSGGGQVYEQYF.

This clonotype was recorded at least ten times. The chain uses TRBV12-3 or TRBV12-4 and TRBJ1-6; the match to TRBD1 covers 7 bases. Trimming took 3 bases from V and 14 from J; bases not matched to a gene: 13. The CDR3 is made up of 15 amino acids. The CDR3, as DNA: TGTGCCAGCAGTTTTACGGAAGACAGGGTCAAGTCCCTCCACTTT. Its protein product is CASSFTEDRVKSLHF.

This clonotype was counted many times. This chain connects TRBV28 to TRBJ1-5, with a weak D call TRBD1 (5 bases). Trimming pared 6 bases from V and 3 bases from J, leaving 24 bases between. The germline V gene has CDR1 MDHEN and CDR2 SYDVKM. The CDR3 spans 18 residues. The CDR3 spells CASRDLGGRRWDNQPQHF. CDR3 sequence (DNA): TGTGCCAGCAGAGACTTGGGGGGTAGGCGTTGGGACAATCAGCCCCAGCATTTT.

A remark on this clonotype: Just one base apart from a much larger clone, this may be a read error. V is TRBV3-1 and J is TRBJ1-2; 8 bases match TRBD1. Germline-derived CDR1 and CDR2 are LGHDT and YNNKEL (reference sequence). The CDR3 length is 16 residues. The V gene end was trimmed by 4 bases and the J gene end by 4 bases; junction bases not matched to a gene: 11. The CDR3 protein is CASSPFTGTGIYGYTF. CDR3 in DNA: TGTGCCAGCAGCCCCTTTACCGGGACAGGAATCTATGGCTACACCTTC.

This clonotype has at least ten counts. The chain is built from TRBV29-1 and TRBJ2-5; D is tentatively TRBD1 or TRBD2 (6 bases each). This CDR3 has 12 amino acids. Per germline, CDR1 SQVTM and CDR2 ANQGSEA. For the CDR3, the DNA is TGCAGTGAGGGGGGTTCTTCAGAGACCCAGTACTTC. Residues: CSEGGSSETQYF.

The chain employs TRBV20-1 and TRBJ2-7; 8 nucleotides line up with TRBD1. The V gene's germline CDR1 is DFQATT and CDR2 SNEGSKA (reference sequence). The trim removed 1 base at V and 10 bases at J, leaving 18 bases unmatched. The CDR3 totals 16 residues. DNA of the CDR3: TGCAGTGCTAGAGCGCGACAGGGGTATAGCAATCAGCCCCAGTACTTC. It is translated as CSARARQGYSNQPQYF.

This clonotype was seen at least ten times. The J gene is TRBJ1-4, the V gene TRBV20-1; D remains ambiguous. V was shortened by 1 base and J by 0 bases, with 3 bases between the two germline ends. Germline V lookup: CDR1 DFQATT, CDR2 SNEGSKA (reference sequence). The CDR3 totals 13 residues. CDR3 in DNA: TGCAGTGCTAGAGCACCAACTAATGAAAAACTGTTTTTT. It is translated as CSARAPTNEKLFF.

Turning to this clonotype: A junction end diverges from the germline sequence, so it may reflect a read error. V gene TRBV4-1 combines with J gene TRBJ1-2, with D perhaps matching TRBD1 (6 bases). This CDR3 has 15 amino acids. Germline V gene data show CDR1 as MGHRA and CDR2 as YSYEKL. The CDR3 spells CAGSQARGSNYGYTF. The CDR3 bases are TGCGCCGGCAGCCAGGCGAGGGGGAGCAACTACGGCTACACCTTC.

Details on this clonotype: A much bigger clone sits one base away, suggesting this may be a read error. The chain is built from TRBV5-8 and TRBJ1-3, with TRBD1 matching over 7 bases. Losses at the gene ends were 1 base for V and 6 bases for J; bases not matched to a gene: 1. Germline assignment: CDR1 SGHTS and CDR2 YDEGEE. CDR3 length: 13 amino acids. The CDR3 protein is CASSLTGANTIYF. The CDR3 nucleotides read TGTGCCAGCAGCTTGACAGGGGCAAACACCATATATTTT.

This clonotype occurred many times. The chain uses TRBV4-1 and TRBJ2-7; D is undetermined. The CDR3 is made up of 15 amino acids. V was shortened by 0 bases and J by 4 bases, with 13 bases between the two germline ends. In germline, CDR1 is MGHRA, CDR2 YSYEKL. In DNA form, the CDR3 reads TGCGCCAGCAGCCAAGAGGACCTCCTCTTGTACGAGCAGTACTTC. Translating it yields CASSQEDLLLYEQYF.

Remarks on this clonotype: Because it lacks the conserved phenylalanine or tryptophan at the end, this CDR3 is likely a read error. It is unclear where the CDR3 begins or ends on the DNA, so no DNA is shown, and the CDR3 is as TCRdb lists it. The V call is TRBV7-9, the J call TRBJ2-5; the D call of TRBD2 is as the table states it, not checked on the DNA. From its first to its last residue, the CDR3 has 16 amino acids. CDR1 and CDR2 (germline): SEHNR, FQNEAQ (reference sequence). CDR3 in amino acids: CASSISRVDYGYTFGS.

Points on this clonotype: A much larger clonotype is one base distant, so this may be a read error. V gene TRBV6-5 combines with J gene TRBJ1-5; TRBD1 might be the D (5 bases). This CDR3 is 16 amino acids long. The V gene's germline CDR1 is MNHEY and CDR2 SVGAGI. Here the CDR3 DNA reads TGTGCCAGCAGTCCTACAGGTCCTTATAGCGATCAGCCCCAGCATTTT. This sequence encodes CASSPTGPYSDQPQHF.

This clonotype was counted once. The chain carries TRBV19 and TRBJ2-5, with D possibly TRBD1 on 8 matching bases. The V end was cut by 9 bases, the J end by 5 bases, with 19 bases between. The CDR3 is 14 amino acids. The germline CDR1 and CDR2 sequences are LNHDA and SQIVND (reference sequence). CDR3 sequence (DNA): TGTGCCAGCTCCACAGGGGGAGGGCTGGAGACCCAGTACTTC. It yields the protein CASSTGGGLETQYF. The entire variable domain, with the rest obtained from reference TRBV19 and TRBJ2-5, is as follows: DGGITQSPKYLFRKEGQNVTLSCEQNLNHDAMYWYRQDPGQGLRLIYYSQIVNDFQKGDIAEGYSVSREKKESFPLTVTSAQKNPTAFYLCASSTGGGLETQYFGPGTRLLVL.

The chain is built from TRBV12-3 or TRBV12-4 and TRBJ1-1; possibly TRBD1 for D (5 bases). The V end was cut by 2 bases, the J end by 4 bases, with 14 bases between. CDR3 length equals 15 residues. Here the CDR3 DNA reads TGTGCCAGCAGTTTACGCGCCAACAGGTTCACTGAAGCTTTCTTT. Translating gives CASSLRANRFTEAFF.

This clonotype was seen only a few times. A much more abundant neighbour one base away suggests this may be a read error. The chain recombines TRBV11-2 with TRBJ2-7, with no clear D. Germline CDR1 SGHAT, CDR2 FQNNGV. Trimming shortened V by 7 bases and J by 5 bases, and 12 bases separated the two germline ends. CDR3 length equals 12 residues. The CDR3 loop reads CASNRGIHEQYF. The CDR3 nucleotides read TGTGCCAGCAACCGTGGAATCCACGAGCAGTACTTC.

In regard to this clonotype: This may be a read error, as it is one base from a much larger clone. V gene TRBV5-6 combines with J gene TRBJ2-7; 7 bases match TRBD1. There are 13 residues in the CDR3. CDR1 and CDR2 from the germline V gene are SGHDT and YYEEEE. V was clipped by 5 bases and J by 2 bases; unmatched bases: 4. As DNA, the CDR3 is TGTGCCAGCAGTTTCGGACAGGCCTACGAGCAGTACGTC. Residues: CASSFGQAYEQYV.

In its sample, this clonotype was seen a few times. Just one base apart from a much larger clone, this may be a read error. The CDR3 loop reads CASSSEVPYEQYF. The CDR3 region has the DNA TGTGCCAGCAGCTCGGAAGTTCCATACGAGCAGTACTTC. The rearrangement links TRBV5-6 to TRBJ2-7; D unresolved. CDR3 length equals 13 residues. Trimming removed 3 bases from V and 4 bases from J, with 11 bases in between. From germline, CDR1 is SGHDT and CDR2 YYEEEE.

This clonotype was detected ten times or more. V usage is TRBV14 and J usage is TRBJ2-5, with a tentative D call TRBD2 (5 bases). CDR1 and CDR2 from the germline V gene are SGHDN and FVKESK. The CDR3 loop spans 15 amino acids. Trimming removed 4 bases from V and 7 bases from J, with 19 bases in between. The CDR3 sequence: CASSRESFVRGTQYF. DNA for the CDR3: TGTGCCAGCAGCCGGGAGTCCTTCGTTCGGGGGACCCAGTACTTC.

The rearrangement joins TRBV10-1 to TRBJ2-7; D unclear. Trimming shortened V by 5 bases and J by 2 bases, and 7 bases separated the two germline ends. The CDR3 spans 12 residues. CDR1 and CDR2 (germline): WNHNN, SYGVQD (reference sequence). In nucleotides, the CDR3 is TGCGCCAGCAGTCCGAACACCTACGAGCAGTACTTC. Translating it yields CASSPNTYEQYF.

This clonotype has just a few counts. J is TRBJ1-1 and V is TRBV28; unclear D gene. This CDR3 region has 12 residues. V lost 5 bases to trimming and J lost 2 bases, with 6 bases between them. CDR1 MDHEN and CDR2 SYDVKM come from the germline V gene. CDR3 amino acids: CASSTDNTEAFF. The CDR3, as DNA: TGTGCCAGCAGTACAGACAACACTGAAGCTTTCTTT.

In its sample, this clonotype was seen many times. This sequence joins TRBV13 and TRBJ1-2, with unresolved D. Trimming pared 1 base from V and 8 bases from J, leaving 11 bases between. Germline assignment: CDR1 PRHDT and CDR2 FYEKMQ (reference sequence). The CDR3 consists of 13 residues. CDR3 residues: CASSLDRGSGYTF. The CDR3 DNA follows: TGTGCCAGCAGCTTAGATCGGGGAAGCGGCTACACCTTC.

This clonotype was seen at least ten times. The gene calls are TRBV10-3 and TRBJ1-2; a possible D gene is TRBD1 (5 bases). The CDR3 has 12 amino acids. Deletions cut 6 bases from V and 4 bases from J, with 9 bases between. Germline V CDR1 and CDR2: ENHRY, SYGVKD. The CDR3 DNA sequence: TGTGCCATCAGGAAGGGGTCCTATGGCTACACCTTC. It codes for CAIRKGSYGYTF.

This clonotype was detected many times. The CDR3 reads CATSLQGTDTQYF. CDR3 bases: TGTGCCACCAGTCTTCAGGGCACAGATACGCAGTATTTT. The rearrangement joins TRBV24-1 to TRBJ2-3, with D unresolved. Germline V gene lookup returns CDR1 KGHDR and CDR2 SFDVKD. The V end was cut by 6 bases, the J end by 1 base, with 7 bases between. The CDR3 has 13 residues.

The sample holds one count of this clonotype. This may be a read error: a much more frequent sequence differs by one nucleotide. The conserved closing phenylalanine or tryptophan is absent in this CDR3, likely reflecting a read error. It is unclear where the CDR3 begins or ends on the DNA, so no DNA is shown, and the CDR3 is as TCRdb lists it. The V call is TRBV9, the J call TRBJ2-5. The CDR3 is made up of 14 amino acids, end residues included. Germline lookup yields CDR1 SGDLS and CDR2 YYNGEE. CDR3 residues: CASSPSRMEETQSL.

J is TRBJ2-1 and V is TRBV25-1; D possibly corresponds to TRBD2 (6 bases). Trimming pared 8 bases from V and 7 bases from J, leaving 24 bases between. The CDR3 loop spans 16 amino acids. In germline, CDR1 is MGHDK, CDR2 SYGVNS. CDR3 amino acids: CASPPGIADSWNEQFF. The CDR3 DNA sequence: TGTGCCAGCCCTCCGGGTATAGCGGACTCATGGAATGAGCAGTTCTTC.

This clonotype was observed at least ten times. V and J are TRBV20-1 and TRBJ1-6; 9 nucleotides match TRBD1. The junction had 7 bases not matched to a gene; V was cut back by 6 bases and J by 7 bases. The CDR3 is 14 amino acids. Germline CDR1 DFQATT, CDR2 SNEGSKA (reference sequence). CDR3 loop: CSAMGDRANSPLHF. CDR3 DNA: TGCAGTGCGATGGGGGACAGGGCGAATTCACCCCTCCACTTT.

This clonotype was observed many times. This may be a read error: a much more frequent sequence differs by one nucleotide. Here the CDR3 reads CSAPRSLAGTQETQYF. The CDR3 coding sequence is TGCAGTGCTCCTCGGTCACTAGCGGGGACTCAAGAGACCCAGTACTTC. This chain connects TRBV20-1 to TRBJ2-5; 10 nucleotides line up with TRBD2. Losses at the gene ends were 5 bases for V and 2 bases for J; bases not matched to a gene: 11. The germline V gene encodes CDR1 DFQATT and CDR2 SNEGSKA (reference sequence). The CDR3 is 16 amino acids.

This clonotype appeared many times. The rearrangement links TRBV2 to TRBJ2-7, with a tentative D call TRBD1 (5 bases). V lost 5 bases to trimming and J lost 4 bases, with 12 bases between them. Germline V CDR1 and CDR2: SNHLY, FYNNEI. This CDR3 contains 13 residues. The CDR3 spells CASSSDRPYEQYF. In nucleotides, the CDR3 is TGTGCCAGCAGTTCTGACAGACCTTACGAGCAGTACTTC.

The chain couples TRBV5-1 to TRBJ1-1; D possibly corresponds to TRBD1 (6 bases). V lost 6 bases and J lost 10, with 16 bases in between. Germline assignment: CDR1 SGHRS and CDR2 YFSETQ. The CDR3 spans 12 residues. CDR3 bases: TGCGCCAGCACCGAAGATCTGGGGGCAGCTTTCTTT. Its translation is CASTEDLGAAFF. Using reference TRBV5-1 and TRBJ1-1 for the parts outside the CDR3, the full variable domain is KAGVTQTPRYLIKTRGQQVTLSCSPISGHRSVSWYQQTPGQGLQFLFEYFSETQRNKGNFPGRFSGRQFSNSRSEMNVSTLELGDSALYLCASTEDLGAAFFGQGTRLTVV.

At least ten counts were recorded for this clonotype. The chain recombines TRBV10-3 with TRBJ2-5; tentatively, D is TRBD2 (6 bases). Germline V gene sequence: CDR1 ENHRY, CDR2 SYGVKD. The CDR3 totals 15 residues. V lost 3 bases, J lost 9 bases, and 20 bases lay in between. The CDR3 region has the DNA TGTGCCATCAGTGAATCGGTCGCGGCCCCGGGGGCCCAGTACTTC. Its protein is CAISESVAAPGAQYF.